Following are 27 T cell receptor beta chains from one sample sequenced in a study of pediatric ulcerative colitis. Clones were sequenced by immunoSEQ multiplex PCR, and TCRdb holds only the in-frame ones, with some missing. The sample carries some 60,000 clones, just over 75% recorded once. Material: blood. The receptors originated from a boy under 18 with moderate ulcerative colitis.

CDR3 in amino acids: CASSPLQTSSYNSPLHF. For the CDR3, the DNA is TGTGCCAGCAGCCCCCTACAGACTAGCTCCTATAATTCACCCCTCCACTTT. The chain joins TRBV7-2 to TRBJ1-6, with D uncertain. Deletions cut 5 bases from V and 0 bases from J, with 14 bases between. Germline CDR1 and CDR2: SGHTA and FQGNSA. The CDR3 runs 17 residues.

The chain couples TRBV11-2 to TRBJ1-2, with D perhaps matching TRBD1 (5 bases). Germline V gives CDR1 SGHAT, CDR2 FQNNGV. The length of the CDR3 is 13 residues. V was cut by 3 bases and J by 6 bases, with 11 bases left in between. CDR3 coding DNA: TGTGCCAGCAGCTTGACAGAACGAGATGGCTACACCTTC. Protein product: CASSLTERDGYTF.

The chain carries TRBV6-5 and TRBJ2-7; D remains unclear. Looked up from germline, CDR1 is MNHEY and CDR2 is SVGAGI. Trimming took off 6 bases at V and 0 bases at J, with 15 bases between the two ends. This CDR3 has 15 residues. The CDR3 here is CASSPTRAGSYEQYF. The CDR3 coding sequence is TGTGCCAGCAGCCCTACACGGGCAGGCTCCTACGAGCAGTACTTC.

The CDR3 sequence: CASSLTSGSWELFF. In nucleotides, the CDR3 is TGCGCCAGCAGCTTGACTAGCGGGAGTTGGGAGCTGTTTTTT. The chain uses TRBV5-1 and TRBJ2-2, with 11 bases fitting TRBD2. The V gene's germline CDR1 is SGHRS and CDR2 YFSETQ. The CDR3 runs to 14 residues. J gave up 9 bases and V 1 base, and 2 bases lay outside the gene matches.

The chain links TRBV27 to TRBJ2-7; D is unresolved. Looked up from germline, CDR1 is MNHEY and CDR2 is SMNVEV (reference sequence). Trimming took off 3 bases at V and 3 bases at J, with 15 bases between the two ends. This CDR3 region has 15 residues. In DNA form, the CDR3 reads TGTGCCAGCAGTTTTAGGCGGATCAGCCGCTACGAGCAGTACTTC. Its protein is CASSFRRISRYEQYF.

This chain uses TRBV4-2 with TRBJ1-2, with a tentative D call TRBD1 (6 bases). Looked up from germline, CDR1 is LGHNA and CDR2 is YNFKEQ. The V end lost 4 bases, the J end lost 2 bases, and 20 bases lay between the germline ends. The CDR3 extends over 17 amino acids. This chain's CDR3 is CASSPEGRGRWNYGYTF. CDR3 DNA sequence: TGTGCCAGCAGCCCCGAAGGCCGGGGGCGGTGGAACTATGGCTACACCTTC.

This rearrangement joins TRBV5-4 to TRBJ2-1; perhaps TRBD1 as D (5 bases). CDR3 length equals 15 residues. V was cut by 2 bases and J by 3 bases, with 12 bases left in between. Looked up from germline, CDR1 is SGHNT and CDR2 is YYREEE (reference sequence). The CDR3: CASSFGQGNYNEQFF. The CDR3 coding sequence is TGTGCCAGCAGCTTTGGGCAGGGTAACTACAATGAGCAGTTCTTC.

This clone was picked up a small number of times. The chain links TRBV27 to TRBJ1-5; TRBD1 might be the D (6 bases). Looked up from germline, CDR1 is MNHEY and CDR2 is SMNVEV (reference sequence). This CDR3 is built from 14 residues. V lost 2 bases and J 9 bases, leaving 14 bases between the germline ends. The CDR3 DNA sequence: TGTGCCAGCAGTTTAGGCCGGGGGCCGCTGCCCCAGCATTTT. Amino acids: CASSLGRGPLPQHF.

In its sample, this clone was seen a few times. V gene TRBV7-9 combines with J gene TRBJ1-1, with D possibly TRBD1 on 6 matching bases. Germline lookup yields CDR1 SEHNR and CDR2 FQNEAQ (reference sequence). This CDR3 is built from 15 residues. V was trimmed by 4 bases and J by 6 bases, leaving 18 bases between them. CDR3 nucleotides: TGTGCCAGCAGCTCCGCCCGGGGGCTAGACGCTGAAGCTTTCTTT. Residues: CASSSARGLDAEAFF.

Here the CDR3 DNA reads TGTGCCAGCAGCTCCCCCGTCTCGTCTCTAGGCACTGAAGCTTTCTTT. It specifies CASSSPVSSLGTEAFF. The V gene is TRBV5-6, the J gene TRBJ1-1; D remains unclear. Trimming took 3 bases from V and 4 from J, leaving 19 bases between them. Per germline, CDR1 SGHDT and CDR2 YYEEEE. This CDR3 is built from 16 residues.

This clone was counted a few times. This rearrangement joins TRBV14 to TRBJ1-2; D gene unclear. Trimming took 0 bases from V and 7 from J, leaving 9 bases between them. Per the germline V gene, CDR1 is SGHDN and CDR2 is FVKESK. The CDR3 loop spans 13 amino acids. CDR3 sequence: CASSQDDTIGYTF. CDR3 DNA sequence: TGTGCCAGCAGCCAAGACGATACAATTGGCTACACCTTC.

The V gene is TRBV19, the J gene TRBJ2-1; 11 bases match TRBD2. CDR1 is LNHDA and CDR2 is SQIVND in the germline V gene (reference sequence). V lost 3 bases, J lost 7 bases, and 5 bases stayed unmatched. The CDR3 runs to 15 residues. CDR3: CASSILAGGRNEQFF. CDR3 nucleotide sequence: TGTGCCAGTAGTATCCTAGCGGGAGGTCGGAATGAGCAGTTCTTC.

This rearrangement joins TRBV28 to TRBJ1-3; D possibly corresponds to TRBD1 (6 bases). The CDR3 extends over 16 amino acids. The germline V gene encodes CDR1 MDHEN and CDR2 SYDVKM. V was cut by 2 bases and J by 6 bases, with 17 bases left in between. The CDR3: CASSLAEDRGVNTIYF. CDR3 sequence (DNA): TGTGCCAGCAGTTTAGCCGAGGACAGAGGTGTAAACACCATATATTTT. Full variable domain (rest looked up from reference TRBV28 and TRBJ1-3): DVKVTQSSRYLVKRTGEKVFLECVQDMDHENMFWYRQDPGLGLRLIYFSYDVKMKEKGDIPEGYSVSREKKERFSLILESASTNQTSMYLCASSLAEDRGVNTIYFGEGSWLTVV.

The genes are TRBV7-9 and TRBJ2-1; 7 bases match TRBD2. The germline V gene has CDR1 SEHNR and CDR2 FQNEAQ (reference sequence). Trimming took 1 base from V and 10 from J; bases not matched to a gene: 7. This CDR3 comprises 14 residues. Here the CDR3 reads CASSLVRGSGEQFF. Here the CDR3 DNA reads TGTGCCAGCAGCTTAGTAAGGGGTAGCGGGGAGCAGTTCTTC.

This clone was seen a handful of times. The chain uses TRBV19 and TRBJ2-5; D unresolved. This CDR3 spans 13 amino acids. Germline CDR1 and CDR2: LNHDA and SQIVND (reference sequence). V lost 11 bases to trimming and J lost 0 bases, with 13 bases between them. CDR3 sequence: CALPSGHQETQYF. The CDR3 DNA reads TGTGCCCTTCCCTCGGGCCACCAAGAGACCCAGTACTTC.

The V and J genes are TRBV27 and TRBJ2-2; possible D gene TRBD1, 6 bases. Per germline, CDR1 MNHEY and CDR2 SMNVEV (reference sequence). The CDR3 has 15 amino acids. Trimming pared 8 bases from V and 5 bases from J, leaving 18 bases between. The CDR3 DNA reads as TGTGCCAGCTCACCCAACAGGGTGGAGACCGGGGAGCTGTTTTTT. It translates to CASSPNRVETGELFF.

V gene TRBV18 combines with J gene TRBJ2-3; TRBD2 agrees at 12 bases. V lost 6 bases, J lost 5 bases, and 3 bases stayed unmatched. This CDR3 has 14 amino acids. Per the germline V gene, CDR1 is KGHSH and CDR2 is LQKENI. CDR3 coding DNA: TGTGCCAGCTCTCGACTAGCGGGGGAAGATACGCAGTATTTT. Its translation: CASSRLAGEDTQYF.

The chain is built from TRBV10-3 and TRBJ1-1; the D gene is possibly TRBD1 (5 bases). V dropped 6 bases and J dropped 0 bases, with 11 bases sitting between them. Germline loops: CDR1 ENHRY, CDR2 SYGVKD. CDR3 length equals 14 residues. Here the CDR3 DNA reads TGTGCCATCAGCGGTGACAGAATGAACACTGAAGCTTTCTTT. It specifies CAISGDRMNTEAFF.

V and J are TRBV6-5 and TRBJ1-2, with a tentative D call TRBD1 (6 bases). Germline V lookup: CDR1 MNHEY, CDR2 SVGAGI. The ends were cut back, 3 bases at V and 1 base at J, with 12 bases in the middle. This CDR3 is built from 15 residues. CDR3 sequence (DNA): TGTGCCAGCAGTTATGGGGGGCGAATTAACTATGGCTACACCTTC. Its protein is CASSYGGRINYGYTF.

In this sample, this clone turned up a few times. J is TRBJ1-6 and V is TRBV10-3, with D possibly matching TRBD1 (5 bases). Germline-derived CDR1 and CDR2 are ENHRY and SYGVKD. This CDR3 is 15 amino acids long. The ends were cut back, 3 bases at V and 8 bases at J, with 14 bases in the middle. For the CDR3, the DNA is TGTGCCATCAGTGAAAGAGGCAGGGCAGATTCACCCCTCCACTTT. Amino acid sequence: CAISERGRADSPLHF.

This chain connects TRBV11-2 to TRBJ1-3; no clear D gene. This CDR3 has 14 residues. V lost 5 bases and J lost 0, with 8 bases in between. Germline V CDR1 and CDR2: SGHAT, FQNNGV. CDR3 bases: TGTGCCAGCAGCGGCCGGGGCTCTGGAAACACCATATATTTT. This encodes CASSGRGSGNTIYF.

The chain links TRBV2 to TRBJ2-7, with a tentative D call TRBD1 (6 bases). Germline V gene data show CDR1 as SNHLY and CDR2 as FYNNEI. V lost 8 bases to trimming and J lost 2 bases, with 13 bases between them. The CDR3 runs 13 residues. The CDR3 protein is CASQPGVTYEQYF. The CDR3 DNA reads TGTGCCAGCCAGCCAGGGGTAACCTACGAGCAGTACTTC.

The gene calls are TRBV11-2 and TRBJ1-1; D ambiguous. V was shortened by 3 bases and J by 7 bases, with 12 bases between the two germline ends. The CDR3 spans 13 residues. Looked up from germline, CDR1 is SGHAT and CDR2 is FQNNGV. CDR3 DNA: TGTGCCAGCAGCTTGGCCTGGGCGGATGAAGCTTTCTTT. Amino acid sequence: CASSLAWADEAFF.

The CDR3 region is CAWSPGGAGRNEQFF. The CDR3, as DNA: TGTGCCTGGAGTCCCGGTGGGGCGGGCCGCAATGAGCAGTTCTTC. The chain couples TRBV30 to TRBJ2-1; D may correspond to TRBD1 or TRBD2 (5 bases each). V dropped 2 bases and J dropped 6 bases, with 17 bases sitting between them. The CDR3 covers 15 residues. CDR1 GTSNPN and CDR2 SVGIG come from the germline V gene (reference sequence).

The chain combines TRBV7-3 with TRBJ1-1, with no clear D. The CDR3 contains 13 residues. V lost 2 bases, J lost 1 base, and 5 bases lay in between. CDR1 and CDR2 from the germline V gene are SGHTA and FQGTGA. The CDR3 bases are TGTGCCAGCAGCTTATTGGCGAACACTGAAGCTTTCTTT. It specifies CASSLLANTEAFF. Supplemented by reference TRBV7-3 and TRBJ1-1, the full variable domain reads GAGVSQTPSNKVTEKGKYVELRCDPISGHTALYWYRQSLGQGPEFLIYFQGTGAADDSGLPNDRFFAVRPEGSVSTLKIQRTERGDSAVYLCASSLLANTEAFFGQGTRLTVV.

This clone has only a few counts. This chain connects TRBV7-9 to TRBJ1-2, with 10 bases aligning to TRBD1. Germline CDR1 is SEHNR and CDR2 is FQNEAQ (reference sequence). The CDR3 has 17 residues. The trim removed 8 bases at V and 10 bases at J, leaving 22 bases unmatched. CDR3 region: CASVDGWDRGFSPPYTF. CDR3 nucleotide sequence: TGTGCCAGCGTCGATGGGTGGGACAGGGGATTTTCTCCCCCCTACACCTTC.

The chain employs TRBV7-6 and TRBJ2-1, with D perhaps assigned TRBD1 or TRBD2 (5 bases each). The V end was cut by 5 bases, the J end by 0 bases, with 17 bases between. CDR3 length: 17 amino acids. Germline V CDR1 and CDR2: SGHVS, FNYEAQ. For the CDR3, the DNA is TGTGCCAGCAGCCCCCAAACGGCAGGGACCTCCTACAATGAGCAGTTCTTC. This encodes CASSPQTAGTSYNEQFF. Based on the CDR3 plus reference TRBV7-6 and TRBJ2-1, the full variable domain is GAGVSQSPRYKVTKRGQDVALRCDPISGHVSLYWYRQALGQGPEFLTYFNYEAQQDKSGLPNDRFSAERPEGSISTLTIQRTEQRDSAMYRCASSPQTAGTSYNEQFFGPGTRLTVL.